These 19 T cell receptor beta chains originate from one sample sequenced in a study of T cell repertoires in cytomegalovirus infection. Their antigens remain unidentified. A single record per CDR3 protein comes from TCRdb applying MiXCR to the reads. The repertoire holds roughly 920,000 distinct CDR3 sequences, with around 31% as singletons. Source: cultured CD8+ T cells from PBMCs, taken from culture after CMV antigen stimulation. These receptors were collected from a human donor in good health (CMV status not recorded). Some clones in this sample may be carry-over from other donors' samples.

V gene TRBV6-2 or TRBV6-3 combines with J gene TRBJ1-5, with TRBD1 identical over 7 bases. The germline V gene encodes CDR1 MNHEY and CDR2 SVGEGT. This CDR3 has 16 amino acids. With V trimmed by 6 bases and J by 0 bases, 8 bases remained unmatched. CDR3 sequence (DNA): TGTGCCAGCAGCGACAGGGCGATCTATAGCAATCAGCCCCAGCATTTT. Its protein product is CASSDRAIYSNQPQHF.

J is TRBJ2-3 and V is TRBV20-1; 11 positions agree with TRBD2. The CDR3 runs to 16 residues. CDR1 is DFQATT and CDR2 is SNEGSKA in the germline V gene (reference sequence). After removal of 0 bases from V and 4 bases from J, the junction contained 6 bases not matched to a gene. The CDR3 here is CSARETSGGYPDTQYF. In nucleotides, the CDR3 is TGCAGTGCTAGAGAAACTAGCGGGGGTTACCCAGATACGCAGTATTTT.

This chain uses TRBV5-1 with TRBJ1-5; unclear D gene. The V gene lost 1 base and the J gene lost 0 bases, with 14 bases spanning the gap. Germline V gives CDR1 SGHRS, CDR2 YFSETQ. The CDR3 consists of 17 residues. CDR3 amino acids: CASSLTKVDYSNQPQHF. The CDR3 coding sequence is TGCGCCAGCAGCTTGACAAAGGTGGATTATAGCAATCAGCCCCAGCATTTT.

V and J are TRBV7-9 and TRBJ2-7; TRBD1 agrees at 7 bases. Unmatched junction bases numbered 12, after V lost 5 bases and J lost 2 bases. The CDR3 is 16 residues long. Looked up from germline, CDR1 is SEHNR and CDR2 is FQNEAQ (reference sequence). For the CDR3, the DNA is TGTGCCAGCAGCATACCGACAGGGACAAGAGCCTACGAGCAGTACTTC. Protein product: CASSIPTGTRAYEQYF.

This clonotype was counted only a few times. This sequence joins TRBV6-1 and TRBJ2-1; D assignment may be TRBD1 or TRBD2 (5 bases each). Trimming pared 3 bases from V and 7 bases from J, leaving 13 bases between. The germline CDR1 and CDR2 sequences are MNHNS and SASEGT. The CDR3 has 14 amino acids. CDR3 DNA: TGTGCCAGCAGTGATGGGGCTCGAGGGAATGAGCAGTTCTTC. This translates into CASSDGARGNEQFF.

Only a few counts were recorded for this clonotype. The chain employs TRBV7-6 and TRBJ1-4; no definite D call. The germline gives CDR1 SGHVS, CDR2 FNYEAQ. The V end was cut by 5 bases, the J end by 4 bases, with 17 bases between. The CDR3 is 16 residues long. CDR3 in amino acids: CASSPQDGIINEKLFF. The CDR3 region has the DNA TGTGCCAGCAGCCCGCAGGACGGGATAATTAATGAAAAACTGTTTTTT.

CDR3 amino acids: CASSLVMGGTGELFF. In DNA form, the CDR3 reads TGTGCCAGCAGCCTTGTGATGGGGGGCACCGGGGAGCTGTTTTTT. V usage is TRBV11-2 and J usage is TRBJ2-2, with a weak D call TRBD2 (6 bases). The germline V gene encodes CDR1 SGHAT and CDR2 FQNNGV. V lost 5 bases, J lost 4 bases, and 14 bases lay in between. This CDR3 is built from 15 residues.

The chain employs TRBV6-2 or TRBV6-3 and TRBJ1-1; TRBD1 is a possible D gene (6 bases). This CDR3 has 14 amino acids. Germline CDR1 is MNHEY and CDR2 is SVGEGT. The V end lost 0 bases, the J end lost 8 bases, and 13 bases lay between the germline ends. CDR3 coding DNA: TGTGCCAGCAGTTACTCCTGGACAGAAGAGGAAGCTTTCTTT. Translated, it gives CASSYSWTEEEAFF.

Only one count was recorded for this clonotype. CDR3 sequence: CASSPDIAQPQHF. For the CDR3, the DNA is TGTGCCAGCAGTCCGGACATTGCTCAGCCCCAGCATTTT. V and J are TRBV6-1 and TRBJ1-5; possible D gene TRBD1, 5 bases. The germline V and J ends were trimmed by 5 bases and 6 bases, with 11 bases remaining between them. This CDR3 comprises 13 residues. Germline V gene data show CDR1 as MNHNS and CDR2 as SASEGT.

This clonotype has at least ten counts. This chain links TRBV7-2 with TRBJ1-6; D gene ambiguous. V lost 5 bases and J 3 bases, leaving 14 bases between the germline ends. The CDR3 loop spans 16 amino acids. Germline CDR1 reads SGHTA; CDR2 reads FQGNSA. The DNA for the CDR3 is TGTGCCAGCAGCCCAACCGCGACGGTCTATAATTCACCCCTCCACTTT. Translating gives CASSPTATVYNSPLHF.

The chain has TRBV19 and TRBJ1-1, with 12 nucleotides matching TRBD1. J was trimmed by 3 bases and V by 5 bases; bases with no gene match: 7. This CDR3 spans 16 amino acids. In germline, CDR1 is LNHDA, CDR2 SQIVND (reference sequence). The CDR3 protein is CASSFPGQGAYTEAFF. The CDR3 bases are TGTGCCAGTAGTTTTCCGGGACAGGGGGCTTACACTGAAGCTTTCTTT.

This clonotype was recorded only once. CDR3 in DNA: TGTGCCAGCAGTGAATCGGGATTTAGCACAGATACGCAGTATTTT. This gives the protein CASSESGFSTDTQYF. J is TRBJ2-3 and V is TRBV6-1; D possibly corresponds to TRBD2 (5 bases). The germline gives CDR1 MNHNS, CDR2 SASEGT. The CDR3 spans 15 residues. The ends were cut back, 2 bases at V and 0 bases at J, with 9 bases in the middle.

This clonotype showed up just a few times. The V gene is TRBV12-3 or TRBV12-4, the J gene TRBJ1-5; D is undetermined. This CDR3 has 15 amino acids. V lost 4 bases and J 0 bases, leaving 10 bases between the germline ends. The CDR3 loop reads CASSYVTGSNQPQHF. CDR3 DNA sequence: TGTGCCAGCAGTTACGTGACGGGTAGCAATCAGCCCCAGCATTTT.

This clonotype appeared a few times. The chain carries TRBV7-2 and TRBJ2-3, with a tentative D call TRBD2 (7 bases). The CDR3 length is 14 residues. V was pared by 10 bases and J by 4 bases, with 18 bases between. Germline assignment: CDR1 SGHTA and CDR2 FQGNSA. The CDR3, as DNA: TGTGCCAAGGGGGGAGGGGGGGGGGCAGATACGCAGTATTTT. This gives the protein CAKGGGGGADTQYF.

The chain combines TRBV2 with TRBJ1-1, with a possible D match to TRBD1 (5 bases). Trimming stripped 2 bases from V and 8 bases from J, with 9 bases between. Germline CDR1 SNHLY, CDR2 FYNNEI. The CDR3 spans 12 residues. The CDR3 coding sequence is TGTGCCAGCAGTGAATGGGGGGAAGAAGCTTTCTTT. Its translation: CASSEWGEEAFF.

J is TRBJ2-1 and V is TRBV6-2 or TRBV6-3; D is perhaps TRBD1 (6 bases). The CDR3 consists of 14 residues. The V end lost 3 bases, the J end lost 4 bases, and 10 bases lay between the germline ends. The germline CDR1 and CDR2 sequences are MNHEY and SVGEGT. The CDR3 nucleotides are TGTGCCAGCAGTTATTCTGGACAGTACAATGAGCAGTTCTTC. It encodes CASSYSGQYNEQFF.

The J gene is TRBJ1-2, the V gene TRBV19; a possible D gene is TRBD1 (6 bases). CDR3 length equals 12 residues. Germline lookup yields CDR1 LNHDA and CDR2 SQIVND (reference sequence). V was shortened by 7 bases and J by 7 bases, with 13 bases between the two germline ends. CDR3 nucleotides: TGTGCCAGTAATGGGGGGCCTCCTGGCTACACCTTC. This codes for CASNGGPPGYTF.

This clonotype was observed a few times. The chain combines TRBV12-3 or TRBV12-4 with TRBJ1-5; the D gene is possibly TRBD1 (5 bases). The CDR3 consists of 17 residues. Trimming pared 3 bases from V and 2 bases from J, leaving 17 bases between. CDR3 sequence reads: CASSLRGRGGGNQPQHF. The CDR3 DNA follows: TGTGCCAGCAGTTTGCGTGGGCGCGGAGGGGGCAATCAGCCCCAGCATTTT.

The gene calls are TRBV9 and TRBJ1-2; TRBD1 matches 10 bases. Germline CDR1 reads SGDLS; CDR2 reads YYNGEE. This CDR3 spans 13 amino acids. V trimming: 3 bases; J trimming: 8 bases; junction bases outside the gene matches: 4. CDR3 loop: CASSGGQGSGYTF. The CDR3 bases are TGTGCCAGCAGCGGGGGACAGGGGAGCGGCTACACCTTC. Variable domain in full (rest from reference TRBV9 and TRBJ1-2): DSGVTQTPKHLITATGQRVTLRCSPRSGDLSVYWYQQSLDQGLQFLIQYYNGEERAKGNILERFSAQQFPDLHSELNLSSLELGDSALYFCASSGGQGSGYTFGSGTRLTVV.